The 19 T cell receptor beta chains below all came from one sample that was sequenced in a study of T cell repertoires in cytomegalovirus infection. TCRdb called the reads again in MiXCR, with one record for every CDR3 protein. This table has about 310,000 distinct CDR3 sequences, about a sixth appearing once. Sequencing was done on a sample of PBMCs. Every receptor here comes from a human donor in good health (CMV status not recorded). Some clones in this sample may be carry-over from other donors' samples.

The table lists this clonotype with many counts. The chain has TRBV7-2 and TRBJ2-7, with D perhaps TRBD1 (6 bases). Trimming took off 4 bases at V and 5 bases at J, with 18 bases between the two ends. Per germline, CDR1 SGHTA and CDR2 FQGNSA. The CDR3 has 15 residues. CDR3 nucleotides: TGTGCCAGCAGCTCCTCAGGGGTTAGGTTCGACGAGCAGTACTTC. Protein product: CASSSSGVRFDEQYF.

This clonotype occurred a few times. This chain links TRBV24-1 with TRBJ2-3; the D is unclear. The V gene lost 3 bases and the J gene lost 0 bases, with 12 bases spanning the gap. The CDR3 has 16 residues. Looked up from germline, CDR1 is KGHDR and CDR2 is SFDVKD. The CDR3 region has the DNA TGTGCCACCAGTGATCCGCATACTCCTAGCACAGATACGCAGTATTTT. Translation gives CATSDPHTPSTDTQYF.

The V gene is TRBV7-2, the J gene TRBJ2-5; D could derive from TRBD1 or TRBD2 (6 bases each). Trimming pared 8 bases from V and 2 bases from J, leaving 21 bases between. The V gene's germline CDR1 is SGHTA and CDR2 FQGNSA. The CDR3 runs 16 residues. In nucleotides, the CDR3 is TGTGCCAGCCGAGTGGAGCTGGGGGGCGGACAAGAGACCCAGTACTTC. Translation: CASRVELGGGQETQYF.

The chain couples TRBV14 to TRBJ2-2; TRBD1 aligns across 10 bases. The CDR3 loop spans 15 amino acids. Per germline, CDR1 SGHDN and CDR2 FVKESK. V shed 4 bases, J shed 2 bases, and the junction held 1 base outside the gene matches. The DNA for the CDR3 is TGTGCCAGCAGCCGGACAGGGGGAAACACCGGGGAGCTGTTTTTT. Protein: CASSRTGGNTGELFF. The full variable domain, with the rest looked up from reference TRBV14 and TRBJ2-2, is EAGVTQFPSHSVIEKGQTVTLRCDPISGHDNLYWYRRVMGKEIKFLLHFVKESKQDESGMPNNRFLAERTGGTYSTLKVQPAELEDSGVYFCASSRTGGNTGELFFGEGSRLTVL.

This clonotype was picked up a small number of times. This chain connects TRBV4-2 to TRBJ2-5; maybe TRBD1 (6 bases). Germline V lookup: CDR1 LGHNA, CDR2 YNFKEQ. CDR3 length: 13 amino acids. Trimming left V 7 bases short and J 4 bases short, with 13 bases between. CDR3: CASTYRDGETQYF. CDR3 nucleotides: TGTGCCAGCACCTACAGGGATGGAGAGACCCAGTACTTC.

The sample holds a few counts of this clonotype. The V call is TRBV6-2 or TRBV6-3, the J call TRBJ2-5; 7 bases agree with TRBD2. Germline V lookup: CDR1 MNHEY, CDR2 SVGEGT. The CDR3 consists of 18 residues. The V gene end was trimmed by 2 bases and the J gene end by 5 bases; junction bases not matched to a gene: 17. The CDR3 DNA reads as TGTGCCAGCAGTTACAATGGAAGAGGCGGGGGAGGTCTGGAGACCCAGTACTTC. It is translated as CASSYNGRGGGGLETQYF.

This clonotype was counted at least ten times. The genes are TRBV28 and TRBJ1-4; 7 nucleotides agree with TRBD1. The CDR3 sequence is 15 residues long. Germline V lookup: CDR1 MDHEN, CDR2 SYDVKM. The V gene end was trimmed by 4 bases and the J gene end by 16 bases; junction bases not matched to a gene: 18. CDR3 sequence reads: CASSSPGRPGQLKFF. DNA for the CDR3: TGTGCCAGCAGTTCCCCTGGGCGTCCGGGACAGCTAAAGTTTTTT.

The table lists this clonotype with a few counts. The genes are TRBV28 and TRBJ1-2; TRBD1 matches at 7 bases. The CDR3 extends over 14 amino acids. In germline, CDR1 is MDHEN, CDR2 SYDVKM. V shed 5 bases, J shed 4 bases, and the junction held 7 bases outside the gene matches. The CDR3 spells CASSTLGQAYGYTF. The DNA of the CDR3 is TGTGCCAGCAGTACCCTCGGACAGGCCTATGGCTACACCTTC.

The table lists this clonotype with many counts. The V call is TRBV28, the J call TRBJ1-6, with D tentatively TRBD1 (6 bases). Per germline, CDR1 MDHEN and CDR2 SYDVKM. This CDR3 is built from 16 residues. Trimming took 0 bases from V and 4 from J, leaving 10 bases between them. CDR3 sequence reads: CASSLWRGAYNSPLHF. As DNA, the CDR3 is TGTGCCAGCAGTTTATGGCGGGGGGCGTATAATTCACCCCTCCACTTT. Variable domain in full (rest from reference TRBV28 and TRBJ1-6): DVKVTQSSRYLVKRTGEKVFLECVQDMDHENMFWYRQDPGLGLRLIYFSYDVKMKEKGDIPEGYSVSREKKERFSLILESASTNQTSMYLCASSLWRGAYNSPLHFGNGTRLTVT.

The chain has TRBV10-3 and TRBJ1-2; D is unresolved. The CDR3 length is 13 residues. V lost 6 bases to trimming and J lost 4 bases, with 12 bases between them. Germline loops: CDR1 ENHRY, CDR2 SYGVKD. This chain's CDR3 is CAISGGPFYGYTF. The CDR3 region has the DNA TGTGCCATCAGCGGCGGACCCTTCTATGGCTACACCTTC.

This clonotype was detected a few times. The chain links TRBV20-1 to TRBJ2-3; D might be TRBD1 (6 bases). The germline gives CDR1 DFQATT, CDR2 SNEGSKA (reference sequence). Trimming took off 2 bases at V and 2 bases at J, with 11 bases between the two ends. This CDR3 is built from 14 residues. The chain's CDR3 is CSARSQGYTDTQYF. The DNA of the CDR3 is TGCAGTGCTAGAAGTCAGGGGTACACAGATACGCAGTATTTT.

This clonotype was observed at least ten times. The chain links TRBV7-6 to TRBJ1-3; no definite D call. V lost 0 bases to trimming and J lost 0 bases, with 6 bases between them. Germline CDR1 reads SGHVS; CDR2 reads FNYEAQ. The CDR3 covers 15 residues. The chain's CDR3 is CASSLAMYSGNTIYF. In DNA form, the CDR3 reads TGTGCCAGCAGCTTAGCGATGTACTCTGGAAACACCATATATTTT.

The V call is TRBV7-2, the J call TRBJ1-3, with D unclear. The V gene's germline CDR1 is SGHTA and CDR2 FQGNSA. The CDR3 runs 16 residues. The ends were cut back, 5 bases at V and 1 base at J, with 15 bases in the middle. CDR3 DNA sequence: TGTGCCAGCAGCCCGACTCGATATGGGTCTGGAAACACCATATATTTT. Translation: CASSPTRYGSGNTIYF.

The chain links TRBV5-6 to TRBJ1-2; D possibly corresponds to TRBD1 (6 bases). Germline CDR1 reads SGHDT; CDR2 reads YYEEEE. The ends were cut back, 2 bases at V and 5 bases at J, with 16 bases in the middle. The CDR3 is 15 residues long. The CDR3 sequence: CASSFRGGGWYGYTF. The CDR3 DNA is TGTGCCAGCAGCTTCCGCGGGGGCGGTTGGTATGGCTACACCTTC.

This clonotype was seen at least ten times. The chain has TRBV4-3 and TRBJ2-7; 7 nucleotides align to TRBD1. This CDR3 spans 17 amino acids. CDR1 is LGHNA and CDR2 is YSLEER in the germline V gene. The J segment lost 5 bases and the V segment lost 4 bases, leaving 17 bases of the junction unmatched. The CDR3 region is CASSPSPWGTDANEQYF. In nucleotides, the CDR3 is TGCGCCAGCAGCCCCTCCCCCTGGGGGACAGATGCTAACGAGCAGTACTTC.

The V gene is TRBV15, the J gene TRBJ2-3, with a possible D match to TRBD2 (6 bases). Germline V gene lookup returns CDR1 LNHNV and CDR2 YYDKDF (reference sequence). V was clipped by 1 base and J by 4 bases, with 12 bases between them. The CDR3 loop spans 15 amino acids. The CDR3 DNA reads as TGTGCCACCAGCAGAGCGCGGGGAGTAGCAGATACGCAGTATTTT. Translated: CATSRARGVADTQYF.

At least ten counts were recorded for this clonotype. The rearrangement joins TRBV7-2 to TRBJ2-5, with no clear D. V lost 5 bases to trimming and J lost 0 bases, with 4 bases between them. Germline CDR1 SGHTA, CDR2 FQGNSA. CDR3 length: 12 residues. CDR3 in amino acids: CASSTYQETQYF. The CDR3 DNA reads as TGTGCCAGCAGCACATACCAAGAGACCCAGTACTTC.

This clonotype was found a few times. This chain connects TRBV20-1 to TRBJ2-5, with TRBD1 matching 9 bases. The junction had 11 bases not matched to a gene; V was cut back by 6 bases and J by 3 bases. The CDR3 is made up of 15 amino acids. The germline V gene encodes CDR1 DFQATT and CDR2 SNEGSKA (reference sequence). The CDR3 DNA sequence: TGCAGTGCAGCTGGGGACAGGGTGGGAGAAGAGACCCAGTACTTC. Translation gives CSAAGDRVGEETQYF.

The chain has TRBV4-2 and TRBJ1-1; D is uncertain. The CDR3 has 11 amino acids. From germline, CDR1 is LGHNA and CDR2 YNFKEQ. Trimming took 3 bases from V and 7 from J, leaving 6 bases between them. The CDR3 here is CASSQSVEAFF. In nucleotides, the CDR3 is TGTGCCAGCAGCCAGTCCGTTGAAGCTTTCTTT.